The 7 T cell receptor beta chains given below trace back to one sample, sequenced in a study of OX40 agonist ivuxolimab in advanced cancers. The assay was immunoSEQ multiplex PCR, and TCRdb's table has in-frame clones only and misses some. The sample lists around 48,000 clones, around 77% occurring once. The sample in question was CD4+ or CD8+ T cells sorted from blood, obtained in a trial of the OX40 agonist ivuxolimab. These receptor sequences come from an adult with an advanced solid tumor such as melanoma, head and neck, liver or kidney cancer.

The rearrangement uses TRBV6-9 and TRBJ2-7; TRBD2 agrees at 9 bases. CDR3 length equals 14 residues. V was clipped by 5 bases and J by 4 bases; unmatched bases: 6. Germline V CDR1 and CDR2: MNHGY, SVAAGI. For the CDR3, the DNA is TGTGCCAGCAGTCCTAGCGGGATGGGGTACGAGCAGTACTTC. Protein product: CASSPSGMGYEQYF.

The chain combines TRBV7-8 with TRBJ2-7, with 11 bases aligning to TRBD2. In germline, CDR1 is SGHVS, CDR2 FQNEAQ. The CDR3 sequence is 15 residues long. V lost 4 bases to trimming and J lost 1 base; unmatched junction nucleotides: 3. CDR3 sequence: CASSSGLAGSYEQYF. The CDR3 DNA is TGTGCCAGCAGCTCCGGACTAGCGGGTTCCTACGAGCAGTACTTC.

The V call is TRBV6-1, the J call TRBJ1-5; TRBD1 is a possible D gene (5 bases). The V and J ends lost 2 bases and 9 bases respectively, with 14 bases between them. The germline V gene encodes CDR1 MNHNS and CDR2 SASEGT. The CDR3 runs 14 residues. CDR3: CASSERRDSGPQHF. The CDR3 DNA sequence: TGTGCCAGCAGTGAAAGGAGGGACTCGGGGCCCCAGCATTTT.

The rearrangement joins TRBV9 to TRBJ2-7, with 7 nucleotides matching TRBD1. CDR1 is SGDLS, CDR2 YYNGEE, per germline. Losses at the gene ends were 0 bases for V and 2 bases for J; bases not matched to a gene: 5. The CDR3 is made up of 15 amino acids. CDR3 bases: TGTGCCAGCAGCGTAGAGGGACAGAGCACCTACGAGCAGTACTTC. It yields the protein CASSVEGQSTYEQYF.

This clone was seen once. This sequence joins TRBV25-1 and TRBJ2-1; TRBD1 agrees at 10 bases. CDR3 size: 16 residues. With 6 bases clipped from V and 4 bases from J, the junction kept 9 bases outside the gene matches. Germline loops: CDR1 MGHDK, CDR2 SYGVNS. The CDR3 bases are TGTGCCAGCAGAAACACCGGGACAGGGGCGTACAATGAGCAGTTCTTC. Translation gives CASRNTGTGAYNEQFF.

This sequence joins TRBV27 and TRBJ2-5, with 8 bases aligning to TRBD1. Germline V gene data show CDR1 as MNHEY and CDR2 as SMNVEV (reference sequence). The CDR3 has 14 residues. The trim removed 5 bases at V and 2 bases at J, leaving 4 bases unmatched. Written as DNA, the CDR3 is TGTGCCAGCAGTGACAGGGGAGGACAAGAGACCCAGTACTTC. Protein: CASSDRGGQETQYF.

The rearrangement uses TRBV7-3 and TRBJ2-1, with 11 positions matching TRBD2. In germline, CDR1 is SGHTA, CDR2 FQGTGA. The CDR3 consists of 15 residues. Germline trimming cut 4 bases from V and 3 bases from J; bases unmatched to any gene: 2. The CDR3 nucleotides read TGTGCCAGCAGCTCCGGGACTAGCGGCTACAATGAGCAGTTCTTC. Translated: CASSSGTSGYNEQFF.